This T cell receptor beta chain was sequenced during a study of shared clonotypes between healthy human individuals. Turning to the study itself: Donors consisted of a couple of women and three men between 18 and 49.

Unsorted PBMC DNA sequencing spanned ten immunoSEQ deep assay plates. The method was immunoSEQ multiplex PCR; TCRdb's version includes in-frame clones alone and lacks a portion of them. The sample lists some 470,000 clones, around 80% occurring once. Germline trimming cut 4 bases from V and 3 bases from J; bases unmatched to any gene: 10. Germline CDR1 and CDR2: SGHRS and YFSETQ. The CDR3 sequence is 15 residues long. This clone was recorded many times. J is TRBJ2-7 and V is TRBV5-1; TRBD1 matches at 7 bases. Sequencing used PBMCs. The clonotype was recovered from a woman in her forties in good health. Some clones in this sample may be carry-over from other donors' samples. The CDR3 region has the DNA TGCGCCAGCAGCACAGACGGACAGGAAATCTACGAGCAGTACTTC. Its translation is CASSTDGQEIYEQYF. The whole variable domain, remainder taken from reference TRBV5-1 and TRBJ2-7, is KAGVTQTPRYLIKTRGQQVTLSCSPISGHRSVSWYQQTPGQGLQFLFEYFSETQRNKGNFPGRFSGRQFSNSRSEMNVSTLELGDSALYLCASSTDGQEIYEQYFGPGTRLTVT.